This TCR beta chain was captured in a study of T-cell reconstitution after alpha-beta-depleted transplantation in children. General study findings and limits: Surviving recipient T cells and intrathymic progenitors accounted for some patients' high TCRbeta diversity at day 60. About two months after transplant, alpha-beta T cells reportedly came from several hundred expanded graft clones. At the one-year point after transplant, T-cell counts and TCRbeta diversity were found to come mostly from T cells that had been newly produced.

Preparation of the TCRbeta library involved a method that used unique molecular identifiers. TCRdb ran MiXCR on the PCR reads and lists one entry per CDR3 protein. The sample shows roughly 200,000 distinct CDR3 sequences, 9.5% to 13% of them seen only once. With 0 bases removed from V and 0 bases from J, the gap between germline ends came to 9 bases. This CDR3 region has 15 residues. Germline values: CDR1 GTSNPN, CDR2 SVGIG (reference sequence). This clonotype was counted at least ten times. No antigen is known for it. The chain recombines TRBV30 with TRBJ2-1; D is uncertain. This TCR came from a child less than two years old with acute myeloid leukemia, due to receive a stem cell transplant. The source was PBMCs, collected before TCRalphabeta/CD19-depleted stem cell transplant. The DNA for the CDR3 is TGTGCCTGGAGTGTTCACCACACCTCCTACAATGAGCAGTTCTTC. It translates to CAWSVHHTSYNEQFF.